The 19 T cell receptor beta chains given below trace back to one sample, sequenced in a study of T cell repertoires in cytomegalovirus infection. Via MiXCR, TCRdb re-called the reads, giving one row per CDR3 protein. This table holds around 900,000 distinct CDR3 sequences, roughly 31% found once. These receptors' antigens are unknown. Here the sequenced sample was cultured CD8+ T cells from PBMCs, taken from culture after CMV antigen stimulation. Source of these receptors: a human donor in good health (CMV status not recorded). Some clones in this sample may be carry-over from other donors' samples.

This clonotype showed up many times. Written as DNA, the CDR3 is TGTGCCAGCAGCTTAGACGGGGGGCGCACCGGGGAGCTGTTTTTT. Translated: CASSLDGGRTGELFF. The chain has TRBV7-8 and TRBJ2-2, with D possibly matching TRBD2 (7 bases). Germline V gives CDR1 SGHVS, CDR2 FQNEAQ. V was shortened by 1 base and J by 4 bases, with 10 bases between the two germline ends. The CDR3 is made up of 15 amino acids.

J is TRBJ1-1 and V is TRBV5-4; D ambiguous. Per the germline V gene, CDR1 is SGHNT and CDR2 is YYREEE (reference sequence). V was pared by 6 bases and J by 1 base, with 13 bases between. There are 14 residues in the CDR3. In nucleotides, the CDR3 is TGTGCCAGCAACAAGAGGGAGGGGAACACTGAAGCTTTCTTT. Translation gives CASNKREGNTEAFF.

This clonotype was seen a few times. The genes are TRBV12-3 or TRBV12-4 and TRBJ2-4; TRBD1 matches at 10 bases. The CDR3 sequence is 16 residues long. V lost 5 bases and J lost 0; bases outside the gene matches: 4. The CDR3 DNA reads TGTGCCAGCAGTCCCGGGACAGGGGTAGCCAAAAACATTCAGTACTTC. It codes for CASSPGTGVAKNIQYF.

This clonotype has just a few counts. J is TRBJ2-2 and V is TRBV6-6, with a tentative D call TRBD1 (5 bases). Germline lookup yields CDR1 MNHNY and CDR2 SVGAGI (reference sequence). The germline V and J ends were trimmed by 5 bases and 0 bases, with 10 bases remaining between them. The CDR3 extends over 15 amino acids. Here the CDR3 DNA reads TGTGCCAGCAGTAGGGGCCTCTCGAACACCGGGGAGCTGTTTTTT. Protein product: CASSRGLSNTGELFF.

As for this clonotype: A much larger clone sits a single nucleotide away, making a read error possible. The chain couples TRBV7-9 to TRBJ2-4, with D possibly being TRBD2 (6 bases). This CDR3 region has 15 residues. Germline values: CDR1 SEHNR, CDR2 FQNEAQ (reference sequence). The CDR3 coding sequence is TGTGCCAGCGGCTTCGGGGGTCTAGCCAAAAACATTCAGTACTTC. It yields the protein CASGFGGLAKNIQYF.

The sample holds many counts of this clonotype. The chain is built from TRBV6-1 and TRBJ2-7; 7 positions agree with TRBD1. The germline V gene encodes CDR1 MNHNS and CDR2 SASEGT. Trimming at V came to 2 bases and at J to 4 bases, leaving 11 bases not matched to a gene. This CDR3 contains 16 residues. This CDR3 is CASSEHETGWGYEQYV. The CDR3 bases are TGTGCCAGCAGTGAACACGAGACAGGGTGGGGATACGAGCAGTACGTC.

This clonotype was found a few times. DNA for the CDR3: TGCAGTGCTAGCAGTGTCCGACATGTGAGCTACGAGCAGTACGTC. Protein sequence: CSASSVRHVSYEQYV. The chain carries TRBV20-1 and TRBJ2-7; D gene ambiguous. V shed 3 bases and J shed 3 bases, with 18 bases lying between them. Germline V gene lookup returns CDR1 DFQATT and CDR2 SNEGSKA (reference sequence). There are 15 residues in the CDR3.

The chain links TRBV27 to TRBJ2-2; D is possibly TRBD1 (5 bases). CDR3 length: 16 amino acids. Germline CDR1 and CDR2: MNHEY and SMNVEV (reference sequence). The V end was cut by 1 base, the J end by 5 bases, with 14 bases between. CDR3 nucleotides: TGTGCCAGCAGTTTATGGTCCACGAAGGGGACCGGGGAGCTGTTTTTT. This sequence encodes CASSLWSTKGTGELFF.

Notes on this clonotype: Because the CDR3's place on the DNA is in doubt, the DNA is left out and the CDR3 is given as listed by TCRdb. The CDR3 here is CASSSSGGLFF. The rearrangement joins TRBV11-1 to TRBJ2-1; the D call in the table, TRBD2, was not verified against the DNA. Germline CDR1 is SGHAT and CDR2 is FQDESV (reference sequence). 11 amino acids form the CDR3, both terminal residues included.

The genes are TRBV27 and TRBJ2-7; TRBD2 matches at 11 bases. After removal of 5 bases from V and 5 bases from J, the junction contained 5 bases not matched to a gene. This CDR3 is built from 14 residues. Per germline, CDR1 MNHEY and CDR2 SMNVEV (reference sequence). CDR3 amino acids: CASSPGTSGHEQYF. The CDR3 DNA reads TGTGCCAGCAGTCCAGGGACTAGCGGCCACGAGCAGTACTTC.

This clonotype was counted a single time. Given a much more abundant clone one base away, this may be a read error. The chain joins TRBV7-4 to TRBJ2-2; TRBD1 matches at 10 bases. The CDR3 consists of 18 residues. Per germline, CDR1 SGHVT and CDR2 SQSDAQ. CDR3 sequence: CASSSSRDRGLNTRELFF. CDR3 DNA: TGTGCCAGCAGCTCGTCCCGGGACAGGGGCTTGAACACCAGGGAGCTGTTTTTT.

Worth noting for this clonotype: Relative to the germline gene, one junction end is altered; a read error may explain this. The chain links TRBV6-5 to TRBJ2-3; D not certain. Germline-derived CDR1 and CDR2 are MNHEY and SVGAGI. The CDR3 sequence is 14 residues long. The CDR3 spells CTSSYGPLADTQYF. In DNA, the CDR3 is TGTACCAGCAGTTATGGCCCGTTGGCAGATACGCAGTATTTT.

V gene TRBV4-1 combines with J gene TRBJ1-1; TRBD1 is a possible D gene (6 bases). The germline gives CDR1 MGHRA, CDR2 YSYEKL. The CDR3 covers 15 residues. The V end was cut by 1 base, the J end by 5 bases, with 14 bases between. Here the CDR3 DNA reads TGCGCCAGCAGCCAAGTGGGGGGGGCCGATACTGAAGCTTTCTTT. It is translated as CASSQVGGADTEAFF.

This clonotype was counted many times. This rearrangement joins TRBV7-6 to TRBJ2-7; TRBD1 aligns across 8 bases. Germline V gene sequence: CDR1 SGHVS, CDR2 FNYEAQ. The CDR3 loop spans 15 amino acids. Trimming cost V 5 bases and J 2 bases; bases outside gene matches: 8. Here the CDR3 reads CASSDVGQGPYEQYF. DNA of the CDR3: TGTGCCAGCAGCGACGTTGGACAGGGCCCCTACGAGCAGTACTTC. Drawing the rest from reference TRBV7-6 and TRBJ2-7, the complete variable domain is GAGVSQSPRYKVTKRGQDVALRCDPISGHVSLYWYRQALGQGPEFLTYFNYEAQQDKSGLPNDRFSAERPEGSISTLTIQRTEQRDSAMYRCASSDVGQGPYEQYFGPGTRLTVT.

Turning to this clonotype: A much bigger clone sits one base away, suggesting this may be a read error. This chain connects TRBV7-2 to TRBJ2-1; perhaps TRBD1 as D (5 bases). CDR1 SGHTA and CDR2 FQGNSA come from the germline V gene. The CDR3 spans 14 residues. The CDR3 DNA reads TGTGCCAACAGCTTCCTGGGGCCGGGCGATGAGCAGTTCTTC. Translated, it gives CANSFLGPGDEQFF. Based on the CDR3 plus reference TRBV7-2 and TRBJ2-1, the full variable domain is GAGVSQSPSNKVTEKGKDVELRCDPISGHTALYWYRQSLGQGLEFLIYFQGNSAPDKSGLPSDRFSAERTGGSVSTLTIQRTQQEDSAVYLCANSFLGPGDEQFFGPGTRLTVL.

The genes are TRBV5-5 and TRBJ1-4; the D gene is possibly TRBD1 (6 bases). The germline V gene has CDR1 SGHKS and CDR2 YYEKEE (reference sequence). Trimming removed 3 bases from V and 8 bases from J, with 11 bases in between. This CDR3 is built from 13 residues. The CDR3 bases are TGTGCCAGCAGCTGGACAGACCTGGAAAAACTGTTTTTT. Protein: CASSWTDLEKLFF.

This clonotype was observed a few times. The CDR3, as DNA: TGTGCCAGCAGCCTTACCGGGACAGGGGCAGTTGAGCAGTTCTTC. It is translated as CASSLTGTGAVEQFF. This rearrangement joins TRBV7-9 to TRBJ2-1; 10 bases are a match to TRBD1. V was clipped by 5 bases and J by 9 bases; unmatched bases: 10. The length of the CDR3 is 15 residues. Germline V gives CDR1 SEHNR, CDR2 FQNEAQ (reference sequence).

The CDR3 reads CASSLEGVGSYNEQFF. Written as DNA, the CDR3 is TGTGCCAGCAGCTTGGAGGGGGTGGGATCCTACAATGAGCAGTTCTTC. This chain links TRBV5-4 with TRBJ2-1; perhaps TRBD1 as D (6 bases). Germline V gene data show CDR1 as SGHNT and CDR2 as YYREEE (reference sequence). V shed 0 bases and J shed 1 base, with 11 bases lying between them. The CDR3 has 16 residues.

V and J are TRBV7-2 and TRBJ2-7, with D possibly being TRBD2 (7 bases). The CDR3 runs 14 residues. CDR1 is SGHTA and CDR2 is FQGNSA in the germline V gene. The V gene lost 1 base and the J gene lost 4 bases, with 11 bases spanning the gap. CDR3 DNA sequence: TGTACCAGCAGCTTAGGGGGGGGGCTGTACGAGCAGTACTTC. Translated, it gives CTSSLGGGLYEQYF.